This TCR beta chain was obtained from a study of tumor-infiltrating lymphocytes in primary liver carcinoma. Germline V gene data show CDR1 as MDHEN and CDR2 as SYDVKM. Losses at the gene ends were 8 bases for V and 5 bases for J; bases not matched to a gene: 9. The CDR3 has 15 amino acids. RNA was extracted from whole blood without cell sorting, alongside germline DNA. The authors made TCR beta cDNA from approximately 500 ng total RNA with a constant-region primer. Slightly modified ARM-PCR with three nested multiplex PCR rounds yielded TCR beta libraries. TRBV1-TRBV30 forward and Cbeta reverse primers drove the first two approximately 10-cycle rounds. TCRdb passed the multiplex PCR reads through MiXCR, listing each CDR3 protein once. The profile shows fewer than 400,000 distinct CDR3 sequences, around three fifths of them singletons.

What was sequenced was peripheral blood. This TCR was sampled from a woman in her 30s with primary liver carcinoma and hepatitis B virus infection. The V and J genes are TRBV28 and TRBJ2-2; 9 bases agree with TRBD2. CDR3 DNA sequence: TGTGCCAGCCGATGGCGGGAGGGTACGACCGGGGAGCTGTTTTTT. This translates into CASRWREGTTGELFF.